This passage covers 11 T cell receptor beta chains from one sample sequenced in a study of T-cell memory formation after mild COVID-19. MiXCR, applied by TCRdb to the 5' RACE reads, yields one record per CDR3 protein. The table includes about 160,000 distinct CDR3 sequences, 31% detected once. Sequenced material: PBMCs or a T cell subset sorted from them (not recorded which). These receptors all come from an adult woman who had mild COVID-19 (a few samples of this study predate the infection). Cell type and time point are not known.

CDR3 in DNA: TGCGCCAGCAGCCAAGCAGATAGTCTATCCTACGAGCAGTACTTC. As protein: CASSQADSLSYEQYF. The chain carries TRBV4-3 and TRBJ2-7; D ambiguous. V was clipped by 1 base and J by 1 base, with 11 bases between them. The CDR3 covers 15 residues. Germline lookup yields CDR1 LGHNA and CDR2 YSLEER.

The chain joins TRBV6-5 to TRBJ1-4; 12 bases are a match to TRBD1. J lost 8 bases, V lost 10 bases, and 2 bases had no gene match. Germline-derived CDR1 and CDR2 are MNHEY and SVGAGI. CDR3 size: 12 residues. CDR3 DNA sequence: TGTGCCACCGGGACAGGGGGCGAAAAACTGTTTTTT. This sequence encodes CATGTGGEKLFF.

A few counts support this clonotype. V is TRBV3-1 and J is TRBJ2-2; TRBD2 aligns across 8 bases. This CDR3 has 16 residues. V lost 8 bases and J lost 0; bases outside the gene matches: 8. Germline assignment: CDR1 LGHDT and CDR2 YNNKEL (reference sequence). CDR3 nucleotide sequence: TGTGCCAGCCTTTCGGGGGGGCGGCCGAACACCGGGGAGCTGTTTTTT. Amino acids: CASLSGGRPNTGELFF.

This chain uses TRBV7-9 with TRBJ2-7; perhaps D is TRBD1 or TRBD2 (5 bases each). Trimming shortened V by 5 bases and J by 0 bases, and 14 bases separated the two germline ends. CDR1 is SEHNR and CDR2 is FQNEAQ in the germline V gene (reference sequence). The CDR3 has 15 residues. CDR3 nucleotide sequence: TGTGCCAGCAGCAGGAGGACACCGAGCTCCTACGAGCAGTACTTC. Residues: CASSRRTPSSYEQYF.

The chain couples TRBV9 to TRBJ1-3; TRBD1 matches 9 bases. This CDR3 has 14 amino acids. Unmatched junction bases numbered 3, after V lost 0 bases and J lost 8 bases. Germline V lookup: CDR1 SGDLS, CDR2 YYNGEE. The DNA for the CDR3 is TGTGCCAGCAGCGTAGAGGGACAGGGAGACACCATATATTTT. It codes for CASSVEGQGDTIYF.

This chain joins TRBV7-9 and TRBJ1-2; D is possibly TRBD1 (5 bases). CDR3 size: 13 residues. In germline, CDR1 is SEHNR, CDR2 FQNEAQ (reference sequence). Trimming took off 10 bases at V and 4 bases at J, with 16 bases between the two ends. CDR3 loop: CATTGTATYGYTF. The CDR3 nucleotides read TGTGCCACCACCGGGACGGCAACCTATGGCTACACCTTC. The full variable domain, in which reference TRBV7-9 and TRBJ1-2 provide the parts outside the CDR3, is DTGVSQNPRHKITKRGQNVTFRCDPISEHNRLYWYRQTLGQGPEFLTYFQNEAQLEKSRLLSDRFSAERPKGSFSTLEIQRTEQGDSAMYLCATTGTATYGYTFGSGTRLTVV.

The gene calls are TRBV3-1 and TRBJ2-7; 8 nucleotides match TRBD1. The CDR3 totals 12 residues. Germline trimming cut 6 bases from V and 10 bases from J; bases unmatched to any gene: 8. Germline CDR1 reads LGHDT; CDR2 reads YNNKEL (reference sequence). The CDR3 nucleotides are TGTGCCAGCAGATTCGGACAGGGAAAACAGTACTTC. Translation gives CASRFGQGKQYF.

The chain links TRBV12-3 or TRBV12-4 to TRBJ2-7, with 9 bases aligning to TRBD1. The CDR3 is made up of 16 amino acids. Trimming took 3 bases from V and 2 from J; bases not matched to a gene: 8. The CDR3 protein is CASSFQLGQGPYEQYF. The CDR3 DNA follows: TGTGCCAGCAGTTTCCAGCTAGGACAGGGGCCCTACGAGCAGTACTTC.

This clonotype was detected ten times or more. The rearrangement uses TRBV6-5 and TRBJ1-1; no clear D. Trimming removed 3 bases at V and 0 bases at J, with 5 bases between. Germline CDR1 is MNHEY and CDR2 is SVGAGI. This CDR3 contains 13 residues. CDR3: CASSYELNTEAFF. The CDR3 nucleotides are TGTGCCAGCAGTTATGAGCTGAACACTGAAGCTTTCTTT.

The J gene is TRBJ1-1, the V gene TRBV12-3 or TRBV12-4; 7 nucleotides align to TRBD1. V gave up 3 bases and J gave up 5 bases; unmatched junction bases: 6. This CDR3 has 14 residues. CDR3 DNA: TGTGCCAGCAGTTTTACGACAGGGACGACTGAAGCTTTCTTT. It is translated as CASSFTTGTTEAFF.

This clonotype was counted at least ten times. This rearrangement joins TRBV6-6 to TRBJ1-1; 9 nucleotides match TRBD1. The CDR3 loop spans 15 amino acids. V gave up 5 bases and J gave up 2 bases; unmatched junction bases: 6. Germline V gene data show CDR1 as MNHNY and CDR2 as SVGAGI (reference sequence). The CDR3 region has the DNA TGTGCCAGCAGTAAGCCGGGACAGGGTAACACTGAAGCTTTCTTT. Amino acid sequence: CASSKPGQGNTEAFF.